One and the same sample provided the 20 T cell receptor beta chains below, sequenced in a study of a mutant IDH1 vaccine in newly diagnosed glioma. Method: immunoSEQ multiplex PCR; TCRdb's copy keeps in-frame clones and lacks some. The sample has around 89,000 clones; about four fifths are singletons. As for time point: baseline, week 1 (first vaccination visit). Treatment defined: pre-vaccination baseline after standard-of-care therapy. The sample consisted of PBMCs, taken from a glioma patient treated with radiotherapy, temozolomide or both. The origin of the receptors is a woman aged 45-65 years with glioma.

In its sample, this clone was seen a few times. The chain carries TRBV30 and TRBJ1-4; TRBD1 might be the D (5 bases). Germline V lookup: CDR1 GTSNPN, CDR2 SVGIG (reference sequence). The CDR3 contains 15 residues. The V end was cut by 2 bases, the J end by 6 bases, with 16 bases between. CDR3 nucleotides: TGTGCCTGGAGTACCGGACCCGGGGCCGATGAAAAACTGTTTTTT. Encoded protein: CAWSTGPGADEKLFF.

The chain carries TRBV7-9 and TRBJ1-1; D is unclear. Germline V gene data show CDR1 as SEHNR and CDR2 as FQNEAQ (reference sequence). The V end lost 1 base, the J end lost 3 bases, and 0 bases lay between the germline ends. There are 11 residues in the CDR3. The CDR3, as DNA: TGTGCCAGCAGCTTAGACACTGAAGCTTTCTTT. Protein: CASSLDTEAFF.

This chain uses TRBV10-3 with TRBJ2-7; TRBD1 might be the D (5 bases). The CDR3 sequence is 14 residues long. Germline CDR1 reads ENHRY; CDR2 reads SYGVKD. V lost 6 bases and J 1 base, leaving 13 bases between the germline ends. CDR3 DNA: TGTGCCATCAGGGGCACACAGGAGTCCTACGAGCAGTACTTC. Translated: CAIRGTQESYEQYF.

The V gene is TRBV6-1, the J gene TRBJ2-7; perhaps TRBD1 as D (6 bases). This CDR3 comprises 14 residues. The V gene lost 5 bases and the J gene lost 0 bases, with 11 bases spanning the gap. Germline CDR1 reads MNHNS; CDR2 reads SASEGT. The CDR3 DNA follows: TGTGCCAGCAGTAGGGACACAATCTCCTACGAGCAGTACTTC. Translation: CASSRDTISYEQYF.

CDR3 bases: TGCGCCAGCAGCCAAAAAACTGGGGGGACGGCATTTGCGCCCCTCCACTTT. The encoded protein is CASSQKTGGTAFAPLHF. This rearrangement joins TRBV4-1 to TRBJ1-6, with D possibly being TRBD1 (5 bases). The length of the CDR3 is 17 residues. Trimming shortened V by 2 bases and J by 13 bases, and 24 bases separated the two germline ends. CDR1 MGHRA and CDR2 YSYEKL come from the germline V gene.

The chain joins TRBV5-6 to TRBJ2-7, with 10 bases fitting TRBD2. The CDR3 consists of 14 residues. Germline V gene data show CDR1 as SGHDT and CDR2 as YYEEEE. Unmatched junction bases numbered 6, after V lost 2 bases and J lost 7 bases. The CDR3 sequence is CASSFLAGAGEQYF. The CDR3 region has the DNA TGTGCCAGCAGCTTTCTAGCGGGGGCCGGGGAGCAGTACTTC.

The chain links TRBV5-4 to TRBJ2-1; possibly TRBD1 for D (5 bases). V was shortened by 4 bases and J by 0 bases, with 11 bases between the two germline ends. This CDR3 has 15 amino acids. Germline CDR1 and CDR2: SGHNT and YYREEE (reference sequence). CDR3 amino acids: CASSGTGSSYNEQFF. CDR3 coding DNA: TGTGCCAGCAGCGGTACAGGTAGCTCCTACAATGAGCAGTTCTTC.

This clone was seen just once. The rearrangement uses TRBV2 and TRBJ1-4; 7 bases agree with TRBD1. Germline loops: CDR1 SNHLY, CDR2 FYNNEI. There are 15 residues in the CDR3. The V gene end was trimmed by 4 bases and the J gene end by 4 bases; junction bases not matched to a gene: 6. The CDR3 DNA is TGTGCCAGCAGTGTCGCCACAGGGGTTAATGAAAAACTGTTTTTT. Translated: CASSVATGVNEKLFF.

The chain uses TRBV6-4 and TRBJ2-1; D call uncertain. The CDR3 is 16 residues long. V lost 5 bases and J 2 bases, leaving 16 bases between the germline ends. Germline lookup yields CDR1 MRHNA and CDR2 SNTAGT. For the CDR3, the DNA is TGTGCCAGCAGTCCTCGGCAGGCGATGCCCTACAATGAGCAGTTCTTC. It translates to CASSPRQAMPYNEQFF.

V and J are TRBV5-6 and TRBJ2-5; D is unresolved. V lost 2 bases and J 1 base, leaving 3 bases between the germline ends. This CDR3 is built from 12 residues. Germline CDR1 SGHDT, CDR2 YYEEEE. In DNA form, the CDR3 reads TGTGCCAGCAGCTTTACCCAAGAGACCCAGTACTTC. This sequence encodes CASSFTQETQYF.

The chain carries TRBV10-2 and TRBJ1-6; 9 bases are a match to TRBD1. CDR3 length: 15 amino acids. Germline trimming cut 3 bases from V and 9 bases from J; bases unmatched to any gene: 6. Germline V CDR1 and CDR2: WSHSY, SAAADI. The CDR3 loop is CASSEMGQGLSPLHF. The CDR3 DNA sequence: TGCGCCAGCAGTGAAATGGGACAGGGTCTTTCACCCCTCCACTTT.

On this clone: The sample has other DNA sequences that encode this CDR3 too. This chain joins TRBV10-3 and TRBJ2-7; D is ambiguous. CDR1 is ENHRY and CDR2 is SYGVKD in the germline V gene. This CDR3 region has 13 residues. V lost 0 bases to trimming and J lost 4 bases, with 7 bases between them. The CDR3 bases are TGTGCCATCAGTGAGTCGGGTGGTTACGAGCAGTACTTC. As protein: CAISESGGYEQYF.

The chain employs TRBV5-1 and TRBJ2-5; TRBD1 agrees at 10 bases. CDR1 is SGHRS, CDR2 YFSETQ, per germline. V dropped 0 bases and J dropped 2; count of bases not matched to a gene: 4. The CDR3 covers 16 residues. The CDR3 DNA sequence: TGCGCCAGCAGCTTGGCCATGGGACAGGGGCAAGAGACCCAGTACTTC. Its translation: CASSLAMGQGQETQYF.

CDR3 in amino acids: CASSTASTAKNIQYF. The CDR3 DNA reads TGTGCCAGCAGTACCGCCTCCACAGCCAAAAACATTCAGTACTTC. This chain links TRBV27 with TRBJ2-4; no reliable D call. Germline V CDR1 and CDR2: MNHEY, SMNVEV (reference sequence). This CDR3 has 15 residues. The V end lost 5 bases, the J end lost 0 bases, and 11 bases lay between the germline ends.

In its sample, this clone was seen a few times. CDR3 DNA: TGTGCCAGCAGCCCCGGACAGAACACTGAAGCTTTCTTT. Amino acid sequence: CASSPGQNTEAFF. The chain has TRBV7-2 and TRBJ1-1; maybe TRBD1 (5 bases). Trimming shortened V by 5 bases and J by 1 base, and 8 bases separated the two germline ends. The CDR3 contains 13 residues. Germline V gene lookup returns CDR1 SGHTA and CDR2 FQGNSA.

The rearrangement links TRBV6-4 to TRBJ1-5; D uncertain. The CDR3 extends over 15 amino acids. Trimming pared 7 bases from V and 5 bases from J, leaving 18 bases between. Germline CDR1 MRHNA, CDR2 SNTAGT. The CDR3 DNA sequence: TGTGCCAGCAACTCAGTTGGTCAATGTCATCAGCCCCAGCATTTT. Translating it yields CASNSVGQCHQPQHF.

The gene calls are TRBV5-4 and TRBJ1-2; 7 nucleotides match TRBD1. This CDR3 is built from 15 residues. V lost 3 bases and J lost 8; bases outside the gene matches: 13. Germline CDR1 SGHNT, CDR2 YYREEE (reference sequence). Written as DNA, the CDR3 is TGTGCCAGCAGCTCCGGGCAGGGGGGTTACGGCGGCTACACCTTC. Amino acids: CASSSGQGGYGGYTF.

CDR3 DNA: TGTGCCAGCAGGGCGGACAGTTTGGGCTCCTACGAGCAGTACTTC. Translating it yields CASRADSLGSYEQYF. V is TRBV6-5 and J is TRBJ2-7; TRBD1 might be the D (6 bases). V was clipped by 6 bases and J by 0 bases, with 15 bases between them. Germline loops: CDR1 MNHEY, CDR2 SVGAGI. The CDR3 runs to 15 residues.

This chain's CDR3 is CASSLATTGVEQYF. CDR3 DNA: TGTGCCAGCAGCTTAGCTACGACAGGAGTCGAGCAGTACTTC. The rearrangement uses TRBV11-1 and TRBJ2-7; weak D call: TRBD1 (6 bases). The CDR3 extends over 14 amino acids. Trimming took 0 bases from V and 6 from J, leaving 12 bases between them. Germline V gene data show CDR1 as SGHAT and CDR2 as FQDESV (reference sequence).

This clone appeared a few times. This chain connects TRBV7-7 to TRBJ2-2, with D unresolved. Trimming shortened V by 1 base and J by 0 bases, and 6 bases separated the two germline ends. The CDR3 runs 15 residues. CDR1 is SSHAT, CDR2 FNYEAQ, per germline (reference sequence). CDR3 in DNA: TGTGCCAGCAGCTTAGGGCGGACGAACACCGGGGAGCTGTTTTTT. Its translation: CASSLGRTNTGELFF.